Shown below are 31 T cell receptor beta chains from a single sample sequenced in a study of shared clonotypes between healthy human individuals. Repertoires were generated with immunoSEQ multiplex PCR, while TCRdb's copy carries only in-frame clones and drops some. This table holds about 480,000 clones, about 75% found once. Source material: PBMCs. The receptors come from a woman aged 40 to 50 in good health. Some clones in this sample may be carry-over from other donors' samples.

This chain connects TRBV6-5 to TRBJ2-2; D gene ambiguous. Germline CDR1 and CDR2: MNHEY and SVGAGI. V dropped 7 bases and J dropped 4 bases, with 7 bases sitting between them. CDR3 length: 12 amino acids. The CDR3 nucleotides are TGTGCCAGCAAGACACTCACCGGGGAGCTGTTTTTT. Protein: CASKTLTGELFF.

CDR3 region: CASRLGDNTDTQYF. Written as DNA, the CDR3 is TGTGCAAGTCGCTTAGGCGACAACACAGATACGCAGTATTTT. V is TRBV12-2 and J is TRBJ2-3; the D segment call TRBD1 is taken from the table without a DNA check. TRBV12-2 represents a pseudogene. The CDR3 totals 14 residues.

The chain carries TRBV5-4 and TRBJ2-1; 8 bases map to TRBD2. With 4 bases clipped from V and 0 bases from J, the junction kept 6 bases outside the gene matches. This CDR3 has 16 amino acids. Germline-derived CDR1 and CDR2 are SGHNT and YYREEE (reference sequence). The CDR3 spells CASSPRAGGSYNEQFF. In DNA form, the CDR3 reads TGTGCCAGCAGCCCCAGGGCGGGAGGCTCCTACAATGAGCAGTTCTTC.

On this clone itself: Within the sample, other DNA sequences also encode this same CDR3. The chain has TRBV19 and TRBJ1-5; the D is unclear. The germline V and J ends were trimmed by 5 bases and 0 bases, with 2 bases remaining between them. Germline-derived CDR1 and CDR2 are LNHDA and SQIVND (reference sequence). CDR3 length: 12 residues. CDR3 nucleotides: TGTGCCAGTAGTGGTAGCAATCAGCCCCAGCATTTT. Translating gives CASSGSNQPQHF.

V is TRBV5-1 and J is TRBJ1-2; no definite D call. The CDR3 is 13 amino acids. V lost 3 bases and J 2 bases, leaving 8 bases between the germline ends. Germline V lookup: CDR1 SGHRS, CDR2 YFSETQ. Here the CDR3 DNA reads TGCGCCAGCAGCTCCACAAGGAACTATGGCTACACCTTC. As protein: CASSSTRNYGYTF.

This chain links TRBV28 with TRBJ1-1, with unresolved D. CDR3 length equals 14 residues. V lost 4 bases and J 6 bases, leaving 15 bases between the germline ends. Germline values: CDR1 MDHEN, CDR2 SYDVKM. The CDR3 sequence is CASSSRTGAAEAFF. The CDR3 DNA follows: TGTGCCAGCAGTTCCCGGACGGGAGCGGCTGAAGCTTTCTTT.

This clone appeared once. The chain joins TRBV19 to TRBJ2-1; D perhaps matches TRBD2 (5 bases). The germline CDR1 and CDR2 sequences are LNHDA and SQIVND (reference sequence). Trimming took 5 bases from V and 7 from J, leaving 15 bases between them. This CDR3 region has 14 residues. The CDR3 sequence: CASSLTGELNEQFF. CDR3 DNA: TGTGCCAGTAGTCTTACCGGGGAGCTTAATGAGCAGTTCTTC.

The J gene is TRBJ1-1, the V gene TRBV18; D ambiguous. There are 16 residues in the CDR3. V lost 4 bases to trimming and J lost 1 base, with 16 bases between them. Germline V gives CDR1 KGHSH, CDR2 LQKENI. The CDR3 is CASSREGQIKNTEAFF. In DNA form, the CDR3 reads TGTGCCAGCTCACGGGAAGGCCAGATTAAGAACACTGAAGCTTTCTTT.

J is TRBJ2-7 and V is TRBV5-1; 10 bases fit TRBD2. V was pared by 0 bases and J by 9 bases, with 15 bases of the junction left unmatched. The CDR3 is made up of 17 amino acids. Germline V lookup: CDR1 SGHRS, CDR2 YFSETQ. CDR3 nucleotide sequence: TGCGCCAGCAGCTTGGTGCGTCTAGCGGGAGTTACTACGAGGCAGTACTTC. It yields the protein CASSLVRLAGVTTRQYF.

This chain links TRBV5-1 with TRBJ1-5; D perhaps matches TRBD1 (5 bases). This CDR3 has 14 residues. Trimming removed 2 bases at V and 3 bases at J, with 9 bases between. Germline CDR1 reads SGHRS; CDR2 reads YFSETQ. In DNA, the CDR3 is TGCGCCAGCAGCTTCGGGGGTTTCAATCAGCCCCAGCATTTT. Amino acid sequence: CASSFGGFNQPQHF.

The V and J genes are TRBV2 and TRBJ2-2; D is unresolved. Trimming left V 5 bases short and J 7 bases short, with 5 bases between. Germline CDR1 is SNHLY and CDR2 is FYNNEI. This CDR3 is 11 amino acids long. The DNA for the CDR3 is TGTGCCAGCAGTTACGGCGGGGAGCTGTTTTTT. It translates to CASSYGGELFF.

The chain joins TRBV5-4 to TRBJ1-2, with 10 bases fitting TRBD1. The J segment lost 8 bases and the V segment lost 4 bases, leaving 5 bases of the junction unmatched. The germline gives CDR1 SGHNT, CDR2 YYREEE (reference sequence). CDR3 length: 13 amino acids. The CDR3 DNA reads TGTGCCAGCAGCCGACAGGGGGCGAGGGGCTACACCTTC. Protein sequence: CASSRQGARGYTF.

Ten or more counts support this clone. CDR3 protein: CASSRRTGGSTDTQYF. Written as DNA, the CDR3 is TGTGCCAGCAGCAGACGGACAGGGGGAAGCACAGATACGCAGTATTTT. The rearrangement joins TRBV9 to TRBJ2-3; 10 nucleotides align to TRBD1. Germline CDR1 reads SGDLS; CDR2 reads YYNGEE. The length of the CDR3 is 16 residues. Trimming cost V 4 bases and J 0 bases; bases outside gene matches: 5.

The chain has TRBV6-5 and TRBJ2-3, with 8 bases matching TRBD1. Germline V gene data show CDR1 as MNHEY and CDR2 as SVGAGI. Trimming cost V 6 bases and J 1 base; bases outside gene matches: 3. CDR3 length: 14 amino acids. CDR3 sequence: CASRQTGGTDTQYF. DNA for the CDR3: TGTGCCAGCAGACAGACAGGGGGCACAGATACGCAGTATTTT.

The chain employs TRBV11-2 and TRBJ2-7; D may match TRBD1 or TRBD2 (6 bases each). Trimming left V 4 bases short and J 6 bases short, with 19 bases between. The length of the CDR3 is 15 residues. Germline CDR1 reads SGHAT; CDR2 reads FQNNGV. This CDR3 is CASSSRGVTSAEQYF. The CDR3 nucleotides read TGTGCCAGCAGCTCGAGGGGGGTCACCTCCGCCGAGCAGTACTTC. The variable domain in full, with the rest retrieved from reference TRBV11-2 and TRBJ2-7, is EAGVAQSPRYKIIEKRQSVAFWCNPISGHATLYWYQQILGQGPKLLIQFQNNGVVDDSQLPKDRFSAERLKGVDSTLKIQPAKLEDSAVYLCASSSRGVTSAEQYFGPGTRLTVT.

This chain connects TRBV5-1 to TRBJ2-2; 7 positions match TRBD1. The germline CDR1 and CDR2 sequences are SGHRS and YFSETQ. This CDR3 has 14 amino acids. V was pared by 9 bases and J by 0 bases, with 5 bases of the junction left unmatched. The CDR3 DNA is TGCGCCACCCACCAGGGGGCGAACACCGGGGAGCTGTTTTTT. It yields the protein CATHQGANTGELFF. The full variable domain, in which reference TRBV5-1 and TRBJ2-2 provide the parts outside the CDR3, is KAGVTQTPRYLIKTRGQQVTLSCSPISGHRSVSWYQQTPGQGLQFLFEYFSETQRNKGNFPGRFSGRQFSNSRSEMNVSTLELGDSALYLCATHQGANTGELFFGEGSRLTVL.

This clone was recorded a few times. The CDR3 nucleotides read TGTGCCAGCTCATCCAACAGGAATCAGCCCCAGCATTTT. Translated: CASSSNRNQPQHF. The rearrangement uses TRBV18 and TRBJ1-5, with D perhaps TRBD1 (5 bases). CDR1 is KGHSH and CDR2 is LQKENI in the germline V gene. The CDR3 runs to 13 residues. The ends were cut back, 5 bases at V and 4 bases at J, with 9 bases in the middle. Full variable domain (rest looked up from reference TRBV18 and TRBJ1-5): NAGVMQNPRHLVRRRGQEARLRCSPMKGHSHVYWYRQLPEEGLKFMVYLQKENIIDESGMPKERFSAEFPKEGPSILRIQQVVRGDSAAYFCASSSNRNQPQHFGDGTRLSIL.

This clone appeared a single time. The gene calls are TRBV30 and TRBJ2-7, with 15 nucleotides matching TRBD2. CDR3 length: 14 amino acids. The germline V gene has CDR1 GTSNPN and CDR2 SVGIG (reference sequence). V shed 2 bases and J 6 bases; nucleotides not matched to a gene: 2. CDR3 nucleotide sequence: TGTGCCTGGAGTTTGGGACTAGCGGGAGGCGAGCAGTACTTC. As protein: CAWSLGLAGGEQYF. The full variable domain, in which reference TRBV30 and TRBJ2-7 provide the parts outside the CDR3, is SQTIHQWPATLVQPVGSPLSLECTVEGTSNPNLYWYRQAAGRGLQLLFYSVGIGQISSEVPQNLSASRPQDRQFILSSKKLLLSDSGFYLCAWSLGLAGGEQYFGPGTRLTVT.

In this sample, this clone turned up once. The V call is TRBV7-2, the J call TRBJ2-7, with 11 bases fitting TRBD2. The ends lost 5 bases at V and 2 bases at J; junction bases unmatched: 5. In germline, CDR1 is SGHTA, CDR2 FQGNSA. The CDR3 runs 15 residues. The CDR3 reads CASSPTSGSAYEQYF. The CDR3 DNA reads TGTGCCAGCAGCCCCACTAGCGGGAGTGCCTACGAGCAGTACTTC.

This clone was seen more than once but under ten times. The chain is built from TRBV2 and TRBJ2-6; D call uncertain. The V end was cut by 2 bases, the J end by 1 base, with 18 bases between. The CDR3 has 19 amino acids. Germline-derived CDR1 and CDR2 are SNHLY and FYNNEI. CDR3 protein: CASSEFWDFTLSGANVLTF. CDR3 DNA: TGTGCCAGCAGTGAATTTTGGGATTTTACCCTATCTGGGGCCAACGTCCTGACTTTC.

The CDR3 sequence: CASSESIPGTQNQLFF. In DNA, the CDR3 is TGCGCCAGCAGTGAATCGATACCCGGGACACAAAACCAACTGTTTTTT. The rearrangement links TRBV10-2 to TRBJ1-4, with D possibly TRBD1 on 6 matching bases. This CDR3 spans 16 amino acids. V gave up 3 bases and J gave up 12 bases, with 23 bases separating them. Germline CDR1 is WSHSY and CDR2 is SAAADI.

This clone was picked up a small number of times. The chain is built from TRBV4-3 and TRBJ2-1; the match to TRBD1 covers 11 bases. Unmatched junction bases numbered 4, after V lost 0 bases and J lost 6 bases. The CDR3 is made up of 16 amino acids. Germline V gives CDR1 LGHNA, CDR2 YSLEER. CDR3 sequence: CASSQDSGTGGNEQFF. The CDR3, as DNA: TGCGCCAGCAGCCAAGATTCCGGGACAGGGGGCAATGAGCAGTTCTTC.

The genes are TRBV5-1 and TRBJ2-3, with 7 bases lining up with TRBD1. The CDR3 extends over 15 amino acids. The junction had 8 bases not matched to a gene; V was cut back by 3 bases and J by 4 bases. CDR1 SGHRS and CDR2 YFSETQ come from the germline V gene. The CDR3 loop is CASSSDPDRADTQYF. The DNA of the CDR3 is TGCGCCAGCAGCTCGGATCCTGACAGGGCAGATACGCAGTATTTT.

The chain joins TRBV28 to TRBJ1-3; TRBD1 aligns across 8 bases. CDR1 is MDHEN and CDR2 is SYDVKM in the germline V gene. V lost 11 bases, J lost 4 bases, and 7 bases stayed unmatched. The CDR3 extends over 13 amino acids. Here the CDR3 DNA reads TGTGCCTCACCGGACAGGGTCGGAAACACCATATATTTT. Its protein is CASPDRVGNTIYF.

This clone was counted only a few times. Within the sample, other DNA sequences also encode this same CDR3. CDR3 sequence: CASSLAGATDTQYF. For the CDR3, the DNA is TGTGCCAGCAGCTTAGCGGGAGCCACAGATACGCAGTATTTT. The chain employs TRBV7-3 and TRBJ2-3, with TRBD2 identical over 7 bases. The CDR3 has 14 residues. Unmatched junction bases numbered 1, after V lost 2 bases and J lost 2 bases. Germline loops: CDR1 SGHTA, CDR2 FQGTGA. Based on the CDR3 plus reference TRBV7-3 and TRBJ2-3, the full variable domain is GAGVSQTPSNKVTEKGKYVELRCDPISGHTALYWYRQSLGQGPEFLIYFQGTGAADDSGLPNDRFFAVRPEGSVSTLKIQRTERGDSAVYLCASSLAGATDTQYFGPGTRLTVL.

The V and J genes are TRBV6-1 and TRBJ2-1, with 10 bases lining up with TRBD1. CDR3 length: 14 amino acids. The J segment lost 3 bases and the V segment lost 9 bases, leaving 5 bases of the junction unmatched. Germline CDR1 MNHNS, CDR2 SASEGT. CDR3 residues: CASRDRGNYNEQFF. The CDR3 bases are TGTGCCAGTAGGGACAGGGGAAACTACAATGAGCAGTTCTTC.

The chain links TRBV30 to TRBJ2-6; 7 bases match TRBD1. Looked up from germline, CDR1 is GTSNPN and CDR2 is SVGIG (reference sequence). The trim removed 7 bases at V and 4 bases at J, leaving 16 bases unmatched. The CDR3 is made up of 17 amino acids. The CDR3 nucleotides read TGTGCCTCCAAGATGACAGGGTTGCTAGTCGGGGCCAACGTCCTGACTTTC. Translated, it gives CASKMTGLLVGANVLTF.

The chain uses TRBV10-1 and TRBJ2-2; D gene uncertain. V was shortened by 2 bases and J by 7 bases, with 8 bases between the two germline ends. This CDR3 is built from 13 residues. Germline-derived CDR1 and CDR2 are WNHNN and SYGVQD (reference sequence). The DNA of the CDR3 is TGCGCCAGCAGTGAGCCGAATATCGGGGAGCTGTTTTTT. It yields the protein CASSEPNIGELFF.

V gene TRBV19 combines with J gene TRBJ2-5; D call uncertain. This CDR3 has 13 amino acids. Germline assignment: CDR1 LNHDA and CDR2 SQIVND (reference sequence). The ends were cut back, 4 bases at V and 4 bases at J, with 10 bases in the middle. The CDR3 protein is CASSRNMGETQYF. CDR3 coding DNA: TGTGCCAGTAGTAGGAACATGGGAGAGACCCAGTACTTC.

The CDR3 nucleotides read TGTGCCAGCAGAAGGACAGGGACCGGGGAGCTGTTTTTT. Residues: CASRRTGTGELFF. The gene calls are TRBV27 and TRBJ2-2; 8 bases align to TRBD1. The V gene's germline CDR1 is MNHEY and CDR2 SMNVEV (reference sequence). After removal of 6 bases from V and 5 bases from J, the junction contained 2 bases not matched to a gene. CDR3 length equals 13 residues.

The sample holds a few counts of this clone. The rearrangement links TRBV5-1 to TRBJ2-5, with a tentative D call TRBD2 (5 bases). The CDR3 spans 15 residues. V lost 0 bases, J lost 4 bases, and 13 bases lay in between. Germline V gene lookup returns CDR1 SGHRS and CDR2 YFSETQ. CDR3 sequence (DNA): TGCGCCAGCAGCTTGGTAGGCGGAGGCGGAGAGACCCAGTACTTC. Its protein is CASSLVGGGGETQYF.